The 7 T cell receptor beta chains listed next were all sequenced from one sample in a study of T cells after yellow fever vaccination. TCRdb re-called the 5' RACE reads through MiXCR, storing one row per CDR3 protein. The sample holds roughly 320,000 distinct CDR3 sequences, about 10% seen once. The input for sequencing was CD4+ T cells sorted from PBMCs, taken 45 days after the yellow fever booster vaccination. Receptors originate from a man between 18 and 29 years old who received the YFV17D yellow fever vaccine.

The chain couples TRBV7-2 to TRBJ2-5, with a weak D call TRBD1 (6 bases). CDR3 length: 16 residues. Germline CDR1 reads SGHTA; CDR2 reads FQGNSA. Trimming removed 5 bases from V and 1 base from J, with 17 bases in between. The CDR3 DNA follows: TGTGCCAGCAGCCCCGTCCGAGGGGGATTCCAAGAGACCCAGTACTTC. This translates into CASSPVRGGFQETQYF.

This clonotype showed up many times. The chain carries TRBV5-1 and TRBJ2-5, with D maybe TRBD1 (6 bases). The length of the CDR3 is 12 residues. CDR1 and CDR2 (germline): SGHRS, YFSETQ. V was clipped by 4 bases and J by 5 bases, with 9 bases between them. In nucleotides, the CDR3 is TGCGCCAGCAGCCGGCAGGGGGAGACCCAGTACTTC. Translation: CASSRQGETQYF.

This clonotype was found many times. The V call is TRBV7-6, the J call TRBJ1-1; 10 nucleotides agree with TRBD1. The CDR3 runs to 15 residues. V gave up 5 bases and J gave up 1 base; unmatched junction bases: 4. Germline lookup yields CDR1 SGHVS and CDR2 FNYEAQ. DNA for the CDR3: TGTGCCAGCAGCCAGGGACAGGGGAAGAACACTGAAGCTTTCTTT. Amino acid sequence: CASSQGQGKNTEAFF.

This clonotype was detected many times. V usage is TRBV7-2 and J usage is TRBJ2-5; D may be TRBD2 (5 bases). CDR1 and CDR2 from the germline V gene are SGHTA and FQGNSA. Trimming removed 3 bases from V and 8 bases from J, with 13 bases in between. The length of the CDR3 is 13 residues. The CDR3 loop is CASSLSRERTQYF. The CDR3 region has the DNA TGTGCCAGCAGCTTGAGTAGGGAGAGAACCCAGTACTTC.

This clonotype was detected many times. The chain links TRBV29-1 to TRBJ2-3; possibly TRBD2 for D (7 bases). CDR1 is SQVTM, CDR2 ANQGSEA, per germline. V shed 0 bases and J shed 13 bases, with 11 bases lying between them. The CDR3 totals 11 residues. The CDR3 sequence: CSVEDGGPKYF. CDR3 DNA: TGCAGCGTTGAAGACGGGGGGCCCAAGTATTTT.

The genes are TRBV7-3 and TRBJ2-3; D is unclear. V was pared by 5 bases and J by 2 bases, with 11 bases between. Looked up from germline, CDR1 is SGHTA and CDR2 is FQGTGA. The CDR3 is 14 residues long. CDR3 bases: TGTGCCAGCAGCCCCCACGAGGCCACAGATACGCAGTATTTT. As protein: CASSPHEATDTQYF.

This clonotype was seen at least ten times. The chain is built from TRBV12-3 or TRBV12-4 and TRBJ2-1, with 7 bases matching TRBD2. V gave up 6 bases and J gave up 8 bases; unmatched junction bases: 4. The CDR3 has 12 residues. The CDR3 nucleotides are TGTGCCAGCAGACCCGCGGGGGATGAGCAGTTCTTC. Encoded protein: CASRPAGDEQFF.